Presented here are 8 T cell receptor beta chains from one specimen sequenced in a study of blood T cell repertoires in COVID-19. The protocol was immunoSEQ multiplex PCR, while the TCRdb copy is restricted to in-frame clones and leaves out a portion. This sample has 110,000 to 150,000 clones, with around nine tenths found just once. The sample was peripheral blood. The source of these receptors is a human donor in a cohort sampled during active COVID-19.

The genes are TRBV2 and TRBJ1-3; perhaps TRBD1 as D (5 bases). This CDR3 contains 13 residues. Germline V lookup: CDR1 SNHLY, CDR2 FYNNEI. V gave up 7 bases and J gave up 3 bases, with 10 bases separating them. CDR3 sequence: CASNGGIGNTIYF. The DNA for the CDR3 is TGTGCCAGCAATGGGGGGATTGGAAACACCATATATTTT.

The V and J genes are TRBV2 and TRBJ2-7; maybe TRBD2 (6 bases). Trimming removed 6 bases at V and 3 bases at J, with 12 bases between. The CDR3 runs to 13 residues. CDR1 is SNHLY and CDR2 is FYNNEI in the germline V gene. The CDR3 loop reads CASRSSALYEQYF. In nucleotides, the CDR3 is TGTGCCAGCAGGTCTAGCGCGCTCTACGAGCAGTACTTC. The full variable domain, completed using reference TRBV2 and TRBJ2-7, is EPEVTQTPSHQVTQMGQEVILRCVPISNHLYFYWYRQILGQKVEFLVSFYNNEISEKSEIFDDQFSVERPDGSNFTLKIRSTKLEDSAMYFCASRSSALYEQYFGPGTRLTVT.

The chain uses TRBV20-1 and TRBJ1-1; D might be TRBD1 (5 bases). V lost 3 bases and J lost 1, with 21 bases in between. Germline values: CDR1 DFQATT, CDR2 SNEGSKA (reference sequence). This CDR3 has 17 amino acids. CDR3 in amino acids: CSASPPGLYQGNTEAFF. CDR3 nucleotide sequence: TGCAGTGCTAGTCCCCCCGGCCTGTATCAGGGGAACACTGAAGCTTTCTTT.

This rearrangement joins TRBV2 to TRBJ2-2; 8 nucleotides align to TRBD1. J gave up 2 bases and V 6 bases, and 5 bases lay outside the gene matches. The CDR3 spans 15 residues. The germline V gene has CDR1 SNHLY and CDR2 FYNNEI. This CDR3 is CASRTGQGNTGELFF. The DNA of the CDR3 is TGTGCCAGCAGGACCGGACAGGGTAACACCGGGGAGCTGTTTTTT. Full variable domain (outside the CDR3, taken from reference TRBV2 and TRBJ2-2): EPEVTQTPSHQVTQMGQEVILRCVPISNHLYFYWYRQILGQKVEFLVSFYNNEISEKSEIFDDQFSVERPDGSNFTLKIRSTKLEDSAMYFCASRTGQGNTGELFFGEGSRLTVL.

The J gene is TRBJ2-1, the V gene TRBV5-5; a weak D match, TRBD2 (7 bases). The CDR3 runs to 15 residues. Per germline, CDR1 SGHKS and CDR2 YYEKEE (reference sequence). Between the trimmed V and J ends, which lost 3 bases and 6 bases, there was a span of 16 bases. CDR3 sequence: CASSWGGTSLNEQFF. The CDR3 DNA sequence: TGTGCCAGCAGCTGGGGGGGCACTAGCCTCAATGAGCAGTTCTTC.

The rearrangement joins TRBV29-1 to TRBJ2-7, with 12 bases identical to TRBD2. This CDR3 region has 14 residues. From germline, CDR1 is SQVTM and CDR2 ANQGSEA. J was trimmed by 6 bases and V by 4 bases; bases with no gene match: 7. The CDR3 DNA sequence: TGCAGCGTTGCCCCACTAGCGGGGGGCTCCGAGCAGTACTTC. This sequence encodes CSVAPLAGGSEQYF.

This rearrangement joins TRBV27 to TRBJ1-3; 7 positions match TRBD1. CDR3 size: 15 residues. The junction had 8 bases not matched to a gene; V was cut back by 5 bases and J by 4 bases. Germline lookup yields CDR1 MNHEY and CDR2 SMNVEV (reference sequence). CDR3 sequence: CASSLSRGAGNTIYF. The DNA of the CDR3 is TGTGCCAGCAGTCTAAGCAGGGGGGCGGGAAACACCATATATTTT.

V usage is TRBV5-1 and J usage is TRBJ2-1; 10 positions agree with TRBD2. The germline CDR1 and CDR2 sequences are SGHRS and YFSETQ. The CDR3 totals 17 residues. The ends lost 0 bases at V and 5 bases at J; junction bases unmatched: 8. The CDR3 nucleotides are TGCGCCAGCAGCTTGGAAATAGCGGGAGGTAGGGACAATGAGCAGTTCTTC. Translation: CASSLEIAGGRDNEQFF.